These 24 T cell receptor beta chains were sequenced from one sample in a study of blood T cells in healthy people across ages. A second PCR of 7 to 11 cycles used a sample-barcoded 5' primer and a J-beta primer mix. TCRdb independently ran MiXCR on the 5' RACE reads; one entry per CDR3 protein. The table records hundreds of thousands of distinct CDR3 sequences, 25% to 30% of them present only once. The sequenced sample was blood. The receptor source for this set is a woman aged 80 or over in good health.

This clonotype was recorded at least ten times. The chain employs TRBV7-9 and TRBJ2-7; a possible D gene is TRBD1 (6 bases). Germline assignment: CDR1 SEHNR and CDR2 FQNEAQ (reference sequence). CDR3 length: 13 residues. Trimming stripped 5 bases from V and 7 bases from J, with 15 bases between. The CDR3 coding sequence is TGTGCCAGCAGCGCAAGAACAGGGCCGGAGCAGTACTTC. It codes for CASSARTGPEQYF.

There are many counts of this clonotype. The chain uses TRBV6-2 or TRBV6-3 and TRBJ1-3; 7 bases match TRBD1. The ends lost 6 bases at V and 2 bases at J; junction bases unmatched: 13. Germline V gene data show CDR1 as MNHEY and CDR2 as SVGEGT. The CDR3 totals 17 residues. This CDR3 reads CASRRPPLTGAGNTIYF. As DNA, the CDR3 is TGTGCCAGCAGACGACCCCCTCTAACAGGGGCTGGAAACACCATATATTTT.

The chain is built from TRBV7-2 and TRBJ2-7; the D is unclear. Trimming removed 2 bases at V and 0 bases at J, with 14 bases between. The germline V gene encodes CDR1 SGHTA and CDR2 FQGNSA. The CDR3 sequence is 16 residues long. The CDR3 region is CASSLNGVVSSYEQYF. The CDR3 DNA is TGTGCCAGCAGCTTAAATGGTGTGGTAAGCTCCTACGAGCAGTACTTC.

Comments on this clonotype: Being one base from a much bigger clone, this may be a read error. The V gene is TRBV6-5, the J gene TRBJ1-2; 7 nucleotides agree with TRBD1. The CDR3 spans 13 residues. Germline lookup yields CDR1 MNHEY and CDR2 SVGAGI. Trimming at V came to 10 bases and at J to 4 bases, leaving 9 bases not matched to a gene. CDR3 residues: CANRSQGGYGYTF. DNA for the CDR3: TGTGCCAACAGGTCCCAGGGGGGCTATGGCTACACCTTC.

There are a few counts of this clonotype. The V call is TRBV9, the J call TRBJ2-1; 12 bases map to TRBD2. The J call is uncertain, as TRBJ2-7 better fits the DNA end. Looked up from germline, CDR1 is SGDLS and CDR2 is YYNGEE. The CDR3 contains 18 residues. CDR3 sequence: CASSPGLAGRSSYNEQYF. As DNA, the CDR3 is TGTGCCAGCAGCCCCGGACTAGCGGGGCGAAGCTCCTACAATGAGCAGTACTTC.

CDR3 in amino acids: CSARGGLATDQSYNEQYF. Here the CDR3 DNA reads TGCAGTGCTAGAGGGGGACTAGCGACTGACCAAAGCTACAATGAGCAGTACTTC. The V call is TRBV20-1, the J call TRBJ2-1; TRBD2 agrees at 10 bases. The DNA end is a closer match to TRBJ2-7, so the J assignment may be wrong. The CDR3 has 18 residues. Germline V gene lookup returns CDR1 DFQATT and CDR2 SNEGSKA (reference sequence).

A word on this clonotype: This may stem from a read error, because a much larger clone lies one nucleotide away. This rearrangement joins TRBV20-1 to TRBJ2-1, with 8 bases lining up with TRBD2. Germline-derived CDR1 and CDR2 are DFQATT and SNEGSKA (reference sequence). This CDR3 contains 16 residues. Unmatched junction bases numbered 14, after V lost 2 bases and J lost 8 bases. CDR3 residues: CSARQGGTRVGYEQFF. CDR3 nucleotides: TGCAGTGCTAGACAGGGAGGGACTAGAGTTGGGTATGAGCAGTTCTTC.

This clonotype was seen ten or more times. The rearrangement links TRBV20-1 to TRBJ2-7, with 8 bases that match TRBD2. Germline V CDR1 and CDR2: DFQATT, SNEGSKA (reference sequence). The CDR3 is made up of 13 amino acids. V gave up 3 bases and J gave up 3 bases; unmatched junction bases: 4. CDR3 sequence reads: CSASELAGYEQYF. The CDR3 DNA reads as TGCAGTGCTAGTGAGCTAGCGGGCTACGAGCAGTACTTC.

There are many counts of this clonotype. This chain uses TRBV4-3 with TRBJ2-5; unclear D gene. V was pared by 0 bases and J by 0 bases, with 11 bases between. The CDR3 spans 16 residues. Germline assignment: CDR1 LGHNA and CDR2 YSLEER. In nucleotides, the CDR3 is TGCGCCAGCAGCCAAGATCCGTTACCCTACCAAGAGACCCAGTACTTC. Residues: CASSQDPLPYQETQYF.

The rearrangement links TRBV20-1 to TRBJ1-6, with D uncertain. This CDR3 contains 17 residues. Between the trimmed V and J ends, which lost 0 bases and 0 bases, there was a span of 12 bases. The germline V gene encodes CDR1 DFQATT and CDR2 SNEGSKA (reference sequence). In nucleotides, the CDR3 is TGCAGTGCTAGAGATCCAAAGAAGAGCTCCTATAATTCACCCCTCCACTTT. Amino acids: CSARDPKKSSYNSPLHF.

The genes are TRBV30 and TRBJ1-6, with 7 nucleotides matching TRBD1. Germline V gene lookup returns CDR1 GTSNPN and CDR2 SVGIG (reference sequence). Unmatched junction bases numbered 8, after V lost 3 bases and J lost 6 bases. The CDR3 runs 15 residues. CDR3 sequence reads: CAWSPSTGFNSPLHF. The CDR3 nucleotides are TGTGCCTGGAGCCCTTCGACAGGGTTTAATTCACCCCTCCACTTT.

Points on this clonotype: A much larger clone differs by one base, so this may be a read error. The V and J genes are TRBV7-6 and TRBJ2-1, with 15 bases lining up with TRBD2. The DNA matches TRBJ2-7 better at its end, which makes the J call doubtful. The CDR3 is made up of 17 amino acids. In germline, CDR1 is SGHVS, CDR2 FNYEAQ. The CDR3 loop reads CASSLGLAGGAFNEQYF. The CDR3 region has the DNA TGTGCCAGCAGCCTTGGACTAGCGGGGGGGGCCTTCAATGAGCAGTACTTC.

Remarks on this clonotype: A much larger clone differs by one base, so this may be a read error. The chain carries TRBV6-6 and TRBJ1-3; the D gene is possibly TRBD1 (5 bases). The germline V gene has CDR1 MNHNY and CDR2 SVGAGI (reference sequence). Between the trimmed V and J ends, which lost 8 bases and 4 bases, there was a span of 21 bases. The CDR3 has 16 residues. CDR3 sequence: CASGTSDSFGGNTIYF. CDR3 DNA: TGTGCCAGCGGAACGAGTGACAGCTTTGGAGGAAACACCATATATTTT.

Many counts were recorded for this clonotype. The chain couples TRBV7-8 to TRBJ2-1; D ambiguous. The germline CDR1 and CDR2 sequences are SGHVS and FQNEAQ. V dropped 6 bases and J dropped 9 bases, with 12 bases sitting between them. The CDR3 loop spans 12 amino acids. The CDR3 DNA sequence: TGTGCCAGCAGATCCCCGTGGACTGAGCAGTTCTTC. Its protein is CASRSPWTEQFF. Supplemented by reference TRBV7-8 and TRBJ2-1, the full variable domain reads GAGVSQSPRYKVAKRGQDVALRCDPISGHVSLFWYQQALGQGPEFLTYFQNEAQLDKSGLPSDRFFAERPEGSVSTLKIQRTQQEDSAVYLCASRSPWTEQFFGPGTRLTVL.

Turning to this clonotype: An end of the junction differs from the germline gene, which may be a read error. V and J are TRBV7-2 and TRBJ2-7; 9 bases match TRBD2. In germline, CDR1 is SGHTA, CDR2 FQGNSA. The CDR3 has 15 amino acids. CDR3 amino acids: CASSVLGLASLEQYF. The DNA for the CDR3 is TGCGCCAGCAGCGTCCTGGGACTAGCTTCCCTCGAGCAGTACTTC.

This clonotype was observed at least ten times. The chain couples TRBV6-2 or TRBV6-3 to TRBJ2-1, with D hard to call. CDR3 length: 16 residues. Looked up from germline, CDR1 is MNHEY and CDR2 is SVGEGT. The germline V and J ends were trimmed by 6 bases and 4 bases, with 19 bases remaining between them. CDR3 coding DNA: TGTGCCAGCAGCTCTAACGACTGGATCCAATACAATGAGCAGTTCTTC. Its protein product is CASSSNDWIQYNEQFF.

In regard to this clonotype: A read error may explain this, as a much larger clone is one base away. This chain uses TRBV24-1 with TRBJ1-2; D is unclear. From germline, CDR1 is KGHDR and CDR2 SFDVKD. The CDR3 runs to 14 residues. The V gene lost 7 bases and the J gene lost 4 bases, with 15 bases spanning the gap. CDR3 in amino acids: CATRGKGNSYGYTF. The CDR3 nucleotides read TGTGCCACCAGGGGGAAAGGCAACTCCTATGGCTACACCTTC.

This clonotype has a handful of counts. This may be a read error, as it is one base from a much larger clone. The gene calls are TRBV12-3 or TRBV12-4 and TRBJ2-1, with D possibly TRBD1 on 6 matching bases. The germline V and J ends were trimmed by 5 bases and 10 bases, with 12 bases remaining between them. The CDR3 runs 12 residues. As DNA, the CDR3 is TGTGCCAGCAGTCAGACAGGAAGGGAGCAGTTCTTC. Protein sequence: CASSQTGREQFF.

As to this clonotype: Possible read error: a much larger clone is one base away. The rearrangement links TRBV28 to TRBJ2-3; no definite D call. Trimming pared 6 bases from V and 4 bases from J, leaving 17 bases between. Germline CDR1 and CDR2: MDHEN and SYDVKM. This CDR3 contains 15 residues. The CDR3 sequence is CASSLHWGGADTQYF. The CDR3 DNA follows: TGTGCCAGCAGCCTTCACTGGGGTGGGGCAGATACGCAGTATTTT.

V gene TRBV5-4 combines with J gene TRBJ1-1; TRBD1 aligns across 10 bases. The CDR3 has 19 residues. Germline lookup yields CDR1 SGHNT and CDR2 YYREEE (reference sequence). V was clipped by 4 bases and J by 6 bases; unmatched bases: 21. As DNA, the CDR3 is TGTGCCAGCAGCCTCCTCCGGGACAGGGGAGTCTCTAAGGACCCTGAAGCTTTCTTT. Amino acids: CASSLLRDRGVSKDPEAFF.

In this sample, this clonotype turned up many times. The chain combines TRBV20-1 with TRBJ2-7; TRBD2 might be the D (5 bases). The CDR3 loop spans 14 amino acids. Germline assignment: CDR1 DFQATT and CDR2 SNEGSKA (reference sequence). V lost 5 bases and J 5 bases, leaving 19 bases between the germline ends. The CDR3 loop is CSAQQTGVGDEQYF. The CDR3 DNA sequence: TGCAGTGCTCAACAGACCGGGGTTGGCGACGAGCAGTACTTC.

Many counts were recorded for this clonotype. The genes are TRBV28 and TRBJ1-5; D is unresolved. V lost 7 bases, J lost 6 bases, and 19 bases lay in between. Germline CDR1 and CDR2: MDHEN and SYDVKM. CDR3 size: 15 residues. The CDR3 DNA is TGTGCCAGCACTCTCTCGTTAGCAGGCGTTCAGCCCCAGCATTTT. The encoded protein is CASTLSLAGVQPQHF. Filled out from reference TRBV28 and TRBJ1-5, the complete variable domain reads DVKVTQSSRYLVKRTGEKVFLECVQDMDHENMFWYRQDPGLGLRLIYFSYDVKMKEKGDIPEGYSVSREKKERFSLILESASTNQTSMYLCASTLSLAGVQPQHFGDGTRLSIL.

This clonotype was counted a few times. Given a much more abundant clone one base away, this may be a read error. This chain uses TRBV12-3 or TRBV12-4 with TRBJ2-7; 7 bases are a match to TRBD1. The CDR3 has 13 amino acids. V lost 7 bases, J lost 7 bases, and 10 bases stayed unmatched. As DNA, the CDR3 is TGTGCCAGCACTTTGGGACAGTACAATGAGCAGTACTTC. Translation: CASTLGQYNEQYF.

This clonotype was counted ten times or more. The DNA of the CDR3 is TGTGCCAGCAGCGTAGAAGTCGTCGGCGCGGAGACCCAGTACTTC. Its protein is CASSVEVVGAETQYF. The chain joins TRBV9 to TRBJ2-5; D gene unclear. Germline lookup yields CDR1 SGDLS and CDR2 YYNGEE. V was shortened by 0 bases and J by 5 bases, with 14 bases between the two germline ends. This CDR3 spans 15 amino acids.